A selection of T cell receptor beta chains follows, all from one sample in a study of T cell responses to AZD1222 COVID-19 vaccine. Profiling relied on immunoSEQ multiplex PCR, and the TCRdb table lists in-frame clones only, not all of them. The top ten hold less than 0.6% of the sample, which has 200,000 to 300,000 clones, 85% to 95% seen once. This material consisted of peripheral blood, taken on day 0 of AZD1222 vaccination. The origin of the receptors is an adult in good health. Each CDR3 is given with its conserved first and last residue. D genes are given only for firm matches. Only some rows state a clone size, as once, few, many or a class for expanded clones.

J gene	V gene	clone size	D gene	CDR3 protein	CDR3 DNA
TRBJ1-6	TRBV6-2/TRBV6-3	-	-	CASSYRDGAYNSPLHF	TGTGCCAGCAGTTACCGGGACGGGGCCTATAATTCACCCCTCCACTTT
TRBJ1-1	TRBV2	-	-	CAKGEGSPMNTEAFF	TGTGCCAAAGGGGAGGGATCCCCCATGAACACTGAAGCTTTCTTT
TRBJ1-5	TRBV19	once	TRBD1	CASSIRDREFQPQHF	TGTGCCAGTAGTATCCGGGACAGGGAATTTCAGCCCCAGCATTTT
TRBJ1-4	TRBV5-1	-	-	CASSLGQFNEKLFF	TGCGCCAGCAGCTTGGGACAGTTTAATGAAAAACTGTTTTTT
TRBJ1-1	TRBV6-5	-	TRBD1	CASSRGQRNTEAFF	TGTGCCAGCAGTAGGGGGCAAAGGAACACTGAAGCTTTCTTT
TRBJ1-2	TRBV11-2	-	-	CASSSGALGYTF	TGTGCCAGCAGCTCAGGTGCCCTGGGCTACACCTTC
TRBJ1-1	TRBV3-1/TRBV3-2	-	TRBD1	CASSQNRGTEAFF	TGTGCCAGCAGCCAAAACAGGGGCACTGAAGCTTTCTTT
TRBJ2-2	TRBV5-1	-	-	CASSSDTNTGELFF	TGCGCCAGCAGCTCAGACACGAACACCGGGGAGCTGTTTTTT
TRBJ2-7	TRBV5-4	once	-	CASSTKRDGPYEQYF	TGTGCCAGCAGCACAAAAAGGGACGGACCCTACGAGCAGTACTTC
TRBJ1-2	TRBV5-8	-	-	CASSRNSVGYTF	TGTGCCAGCAGCCGAAACAGCGTTGGCTACACCTTC
TRBJ1-1	TRBV7-3	-	-	CASSRDGMNTEAFF	TGTGCCAGCAGTAGAGACGGGATGAACACTGAAGCTTTCTTT
TRBJ2-1	TRBV25-1	-	-	CASSRGGPLGDNEQFF	TGTGCCAGCAGCAGGGGCGGGCCTTTAGGGGACAATGAGCAGTTCTTC